Listed here is a single T cell receptor beta chain. This sample stems from a study of blood T cell repertoires in COVID-19. Study-wide context: COVID-19 samples collected from the United States, Italy and Spain covered acute and convalescent phases.

Sequencing was performed with immunoSEQ multiplex PCR; in TCRdb, only in-frame clones are kept and a portion is missing. There are about 240,000 clones in the sample; 70% to 90% occur only once, and roughly 4% lies in the top ten. Specimen: peripheral blood. The sequence derives from a man aged 45-65 years with acute or convalescent COVID-19.

Written as DNA, the CDR3 is TGTGCCAGCAGCTTGGCAAGAGCGGAACAGTTCTTC. Translating it yields CASSLARAEQFF. V usage is TRBV5-4 and J usage is TRBJ2-1, with D tentatively TRBD2 (5 bases). The germline V and J ends were trimmed by 0 bases and 13 bases, with 11 bases remaining between them. Germline V CDR1 and CDR2: SGHNT, YYREEE (reference sequence). The CDR3 runs to 12 residues.